Reported below is one TCR beta chain. This sample was taken from a study of spatial heterogeneity in lung cancer. All TCR cDNA molecules were individually tagged with a unique molecular identifier. TCRdb fed the 5' RACE reads into MiXCR, producing one record per CDR3 protein. The table includes some 34,000 distinct CDR3 sequences, 7% to 7.5% detected once. The ends lost 3 bases at V and 0 bases at J; junction bases unmatched: 3. CDR3 length equals 15 residues. Per germline, CDR1 MNHEY and CDR2 SMNVEV (reference sequence). The time point is: sample taken at primary tumor resection. Unsorted samples of tumor, nontumor lung or frozen PBMC had their whole RNA sequenced.

The V gene is TRBV27, the J gene TRBJ2-5; 8 bases map to TRBD1. The TCR originated in a female donor with early-stage non-small cell lung cancer. Sequenced material: PBMCs, taken at surgery. CDR3 sequence: CASSFHRGNQETQYF. In nucleotides, the CDR3 is TGTGCCAGCAGTTTCCACAGGGGGAACCAAGAGACCCAGTACTTC.